Presented here are 18 T cell receptor beta chains from one specimen sequenced in a study of OX40 agonist ivuxolimab in advanced cancers. Produced via immunoSEQ multiplex PCR; TCRdb's table is partial and in-frame only. The table has 45,000 to 65,000 clones, roughly 80% seen once; the top ten hold over 3%. This specimen was CD4+ or CD8+ T cells sorted from blood, taken in a trial of the OX40 agonist ivuxolimab. The origin of the receptors is an adult with an advanced solid tumor such as melanoma, head and neck, liver or kidney cancer.

Concerning this clone: One junction end disagrees with the germline gene, perhaps due to a read error. The rearrangement links TRBV4-2 to TRBJ2-1, with 8 bases matching TRBD1. CDR3 length equals 16 residues. Germline V gene data show CDR1 as LGHNA and CDR2 as YNFKEQ. The CDR3 DNA sequence: TGTGTCAGCAGCCAAGATCCGGACAGGGTCTACAATGAGCAGTTCTTC. It is translated as CVSSQDPDRVYNEQFF.

The chain's CDR3 is CASSLGLGPDTQYF. In DNA form, the CDR3 reads TGTGCCAGTAGTCTTGGACTAGGGCCAGATACGCAGTATTTT. The gene calls are TRBV19 and TRBJ2-3; 7 bases are shared with TRBD2. The CDR3 contains 14 residues. J lost 4 bases, V lost 5 bases, and 6 bases had no gene match. The V gene's germline CDR1 is LNHDA and CDR2 SQIVND (reference sequence).

The gene calls are TRBV4-1 and TRBJ1-2; the match to TRBD1 covers 7 bases. Germline V gene lookup returns CDR1 MGHRA and CDR2 YSYEKL. The CDR3 runs to 14 residues. After removal of 4 bases from V and 8 bases from J, the junction contained 10 bases not matched to a gene. Here the CDR3 reads CASSPSRGPGGYTF. The DNA of the CDR3 is TGCGCCAGCAGCCCTAGTAGGGGGCCAGGCGGCTACACCTTC.

The gene calls are TRBV7-2 and TRBJ2-3, with 8 nucleotides matching TRBD2. Germline CDR1 is SGHTA and CDR2 is FQGNSA. V trimming: 5 bases; J trimming: 1 base; junction bases outside the gene matches: 8. The CDR3 runs to 16 residues. CDR3 sequence: CASSPPGGGRTDTQYF. The DNA of the CDR3 is TGTGCCAGCAGCCCCCCCGGGGGGGGACGCACAGATACGCAGTATTTT.

In its sample, this clone was seen a few times. This chain joins TRBV9 and TRBJ2-3, with 9 bases aligning to TRBD2. Germline CDR1 is SGDLS and CDR2 is YYNGEE. V trimming: 1 base; J trimming: 4 bases; junction bases outside the gene matches: 7. CDR3 length: 16 amino acids. CDR3 nucleotide sequence: TGTGCCAGCAGCGTATCCGAACTAGCGGGCCCAGATACGCAGTATTTT. Translating it yields CASSVSELAGPDTQYF.

This chain links TRBV6-5 with TRBJ1-5, with TRBD1 identical over 7 bases. Germline V gene sequence: CDR1 MNHEY, CDR2 SVGAGI. The trim removed 5 bases at V and 2 bases at J, leaving 3 bases unmatched. This CDR3 contains 14 residues. The CDR3 is CASSDTGGNQPQHF. The CDR3, as DNA: TGTGCCAGCAGTGATACAGGGGGCAATCAGCCCCAGCATTTT.

The chain uses TRBV11-2 and TRBJ1-4; 8 bases are a match to TRBD1. This CDR3 contains 17 residues. J lost 1 base, V lost 1 base, and 5 bases had no gene match. The germline gives CDR1 SGHAT, CDR2 FQNNGV. In DNA form, the CDR3 reads TGTGCCAGCAGCTTAGGCAGGGGGCGGAAAACTAATGAAAAACTGTTTTTT. It encodes CASSLGRGRKTNEKLFF.

The chain recombines TRBV27 with TRBJ2-3; D gene uncertain. V was pared by 6 bases and J by 2 bases, with 18 bases between. The CDR3 has 16 amino acids. Germline loops: CDR1 MNHEY, CDR2 SMNVEV (reference sequence). For the CDR3, the DNA is TGTGCCAGCAGCATACTCCGGGCCCTCAACACAGATACGCAGTATTTT. Its protein is CASSILRALNTDTQYF.

The gene calls are TRBV2 and TRBJ2-1; 7 bases map to TRBD2. The junction had 6 bases not matched to a gene; V was cut back by 7 bases and J by 0 bases. CDR1 is SNHLY, CDR2 FYNNEI, per germline. The CDR3 runs 15 residues. CDR3 bases: TGTGCCAGCATAAGCGGGACTCTCTCCTACAATGAGCAGTTCTTC. It encodes CASISGTLSYNEQFF.

V gene TRBV29-1 combines with J gene TRBJ2-7, with D unclear. The CDR3 has 12 amino acids. The germline V gene has CDR1 SQVTM and CDR2 ANQGSEA. V was trimmed by 5 bases and J by 2 bases, leaving 10 bases between them. CDR3 DNA: TGCAGCGTTCGCGCGGCTACCTACGAGCAGTACTTC. Translation: CSVRAATYEQYF.

The V and J genes are TRBV7-8 and TRBJ1-2; D is unresolved. Germline V gene lookup returns CDR1 SGHVS and CDR2 FQNEAQ. The CDR3 spans 12 residues. V lost 5 bases and J lost 7, with 11 bases in between. The CDR3 sequence is CASSPESAGYTF. As DNA, the CDR3 is TGTGCCAGCAGCCCCGAGTCCGCTGGCTACACCTTC.

The V call is TRBV7-9, the J call TRBJ2-3; 11 bases fit TRBD2. V lost 6 bases to trimming and J lost 3 bases; unmatched junction nucleotides: 8. CDR1 SEHNR and CDR2 FQNEAQ come from the germline V gene (reference sequence). The CDR3 spans 16 residues. CDR3 bases: TGTGCCAGCAGGAATTTAGCGGGGGGGATAACAGATACGCAGTATTTT. Amino acids: CASRNLAGGITDTQYF.

The CDR3 bases are TGTGCCAGTAGAACAGGGGGCGTAGATACGCAGTATTTT. Residues: CASRTGGVDTQYF. The chain recombines TRBV19 with TRBJ2-3; 9 bases fit TRBD1. CDR3 size: 13 residues. With V trimmed by 6 bases and J by 5 bases, 3 bases remained unmatched. Germline CDR1 and CDR2: LNHDA and SQIVND (reference sequence).

V gene TRBV21-1 combines with J gene TRBJ2-1; the table gives TRBD2 as D, unverified against the DNA. TRBV21-1 is annotated as a pseudogene. This CDR3 contains 14 residues. The CDR3 is CASRGLANSSEQFF. The CDR3 nucleotides are TGTGCCAGCAGGGGACTAGCGAACTCGTCTGAGCAGTTCTTC.

This clone was counted only a few times. V usage is TRBV29-1 and J usage is TRBJ1-4; D is uncertain. The germline gives CDR1 SQVTM, CDR2 ANQGSEA. This CDR3 contains 12 residues. The ends were cut back, 7 bases at V and 13 bases at J, with 19 bases in the middle. CDR3 DNA sequence: TGCAGCGCCGGAGGCACACAGCGGGGACTGTTTTTT. Residues: CSAGGTQRGLFF.

CDR3 sequence (DNA): TGTGCCAGCAGTCGTGGGACAATCTACGAGCAGTACTTC. The encoded protein is CASSRGTIYEQYF. This rearrangement joins TRBV7-9 to TRBJ2-7; possible D gene TRBD1, 6 bases. The CDR3 runs to 13 residues. Germline CDR1 and CDR2: SEHNR and FQNEAQ (reference sequence). Trimming stripped 6 bases from V and 3 bases from J, with 12 bases between.

The rearrangement links TRBV7-2 to TRBJ1-4; D unresolved. The CDR3 loop spans 12 amino acids. The V end was cut by 8 bases, the J end by 8 bases, with 12 bases between. Looked up from germline, CDR1 is SGHTA and CDR2 is FQGNSA. The CDR3 nucleotides read TGTGCCAGCGGGGTCTCTGACGAAAAACTGTTTTTT. Translating it yields CASGVSDEKLFF.

This clone was seen just once. This sequence joins TRBV5-6 and TRBJ1-1; D is unresolved. CDR1 and CDR2 (germline): SGHDT, YYEEEE. The CDR3 totals 17 residues. Trimming took 3 bases from V and 0 from J, leaving 18 bases between them. The CDR3 spells CASSSGENLRLNTEAFF. CDR3 nucleotides: TGTGCCAGCAGCTCGGGAGAGAACCTTAGATTGAACACTGAAGCTTTCTTT.